Below, 10 T cell receptor beta chains from the same sample are listed, as sequenced in a study of T cell repertoires and Cas9 in healthy adults. Repertoires were generated with immunoSEQ multiplex PCR, while TCRdb's copy carries only in-frame clones and drops some. The data show tens of thousands of clones, 85% to 95% seen once. Sequences were obtained from CD4+ effector T cells (CD127+, CD25-, CD137-, CD154-) from PBMCs; culture status not recorded. The origin of the receptors is a human donor in good health.

The V and J genes are TRBV15 and TRBJ1-6; D is unclear. This CDR3 region has 16 residues. Germline values: CDR1 LNHNV, CDR2 YYDKDF (reference sequence). V was clipped by 4 bases and J by 9 bases, with 19 bases between them. CDR3 sequence reads: CATSTSGGGKVSPLHF. The CDR3 nucleotides read TGTGCCACCAGCACCTCCGGAGGAGGCAAGGTTTCACCCCTCCACTTT.

This clone has just one count. The chain uses TRBV6-5 and TRBJ1-1; TRBD1 aligns across 7 bases. The germline V gene encodes CDR1 MNHEY and CDR2 SVGAGI. There are 13 residues in the CDR3. V shed 4 bases, J shed 7 bases, and the junction held 6 bases outside the gene matches. The CDR3 is CASSFFDRDEAFF. CDR3 nucleotide sequence: TGTGCCAGCAGTTTCTTCGACAGGGATGAAGCTTTCTTT.

V is TRBV6-5 and J is TRBJ1-1, with 7 bases aligning to TRBD1. There are 15 residues in the CDR3. The V gene end was trimmed by 5 bases and the J gene end by 2 bases; junction bases not matched to a gene: 8. Germline CDR1 MNHEY, CDR2 SVGAGI. The CDR3 is CASSDWGQTNTEAFF. The DNA for the CDR3 is TGTGCCAGCAGTGACTGGGGACAGACAAACACTGAAGCTTTCTTT.

V and J are TRBV7-2 and TRBJ2-1, with TRBD2 matching 10 bases. The CDR3 length is 18 residues. CDR1 SGHTA and CDR2 FQGNSA come from the germline V gene. The V segment lost 6 bases and the J segment 2 bases; nucleotides outside the gene matches: 13. CDR3 in amino acids: CASRSASGRAGPYNEQFF. The DNA for the CDR3 is TGTGCCAGCAGGTCGGCGAGCGGGAGGGCCGGCCCCTACAATGAGCAGTTCTTC.

The chain uses TRBV9 and TRBJ1-2; perhaps TRBD1 as D (6 bases). The CDR3 loop spans 12 amino acids. V shed 7 bases and J shed 5 bases, with 12 bases lying between them. CDR1 SGDLS and CDR2 YYNGEE come from the germline V gene. CDR3 sequence (DNA): TGTGCCAGCGAAGGGGGGGCGTATGGCTACACCTTC. It yields the protein CASEGGAYGYTF.

The CDR3 DNA follows: TGTGCCAGCACGAGGGGGGGTCTGAACACTGAAGCTTTCTTT. This encodes CASTRGGLNTEAFF. The chain carries TRBV25-1 and TRBJ1-1; D might be TRBD1 (6 bases). Between the trimmed V and J ends, which lost 7 bases and 0 bases, there was a span of 12 bases. The CDR3 consists of 14 residues. Germline CDR1 reads MGHDK; CDR2 reads SYGVNS.

DNA for the CDR3: TGTGCCAGCAGCCAGACAGTTACAACTAATGAAAAACTGTTTTTT. This gives the protein CASSQTVTTNEKLFF. This sequence joins TRBV6-1 and TRBJ1-4, with D possibly TRBD1 on 5 matching bases. The CDR3 sequence is 15 residues long. Trimming left V 6 bases short and J 0 bases short, with 11 bases between. Per germline, CDR1 MNHNS and CDR2 SASEGT.

The chain recombines TRBV28 with TRBJ1-5, with 12 bases identical to TRBD1. V shed 6 bases, J shed 7 bases, and the junction held 7 bases outside the gene matches. The CDR3 consists of 15 residues. Germline V CDR1 and CDR2: MDHEN, SYDVKM. As DNA, the CDR3 is TGTGCCAGCAGGATGGGACAGGGGGCCGGACAGCCCCAGCATTTT. It specifies CASRMGQGAGQPQHF.

This sequence joins TRBV27 and TRBJ2-1; D call uncertain. The CDR3 runs 12 residues. V shed 8 bases and J shed 5 bases, with 10 bases lying between them. The germline V gene encodes CDR1 MNHEY and CDR2 SMNVEV (reference sequence). As DNA, the CDR3 is TGTGCCAGCGCCACATTAAACAATGAGCAGTTCTTC. Translated, it gives CASATLNNEQFF.

The rearrangement uses TRBV19 and TRBJ2-3, with a possible D match to TRBD2 (5 bases). Germline loops: CDR1 LNHDA, CDR2 SQIVND (reference sequence). This CDR3 spans 14 amino acids. V lost 7 bases to trimming and J lost 3 bases, with 14 bases between them. CDR3 region: CASTTDRGTDTQYF. For the CDR3, the DNA is TGTGCCAGTACGACTGATCGGGGTACAGATACGCAGTATTTT.